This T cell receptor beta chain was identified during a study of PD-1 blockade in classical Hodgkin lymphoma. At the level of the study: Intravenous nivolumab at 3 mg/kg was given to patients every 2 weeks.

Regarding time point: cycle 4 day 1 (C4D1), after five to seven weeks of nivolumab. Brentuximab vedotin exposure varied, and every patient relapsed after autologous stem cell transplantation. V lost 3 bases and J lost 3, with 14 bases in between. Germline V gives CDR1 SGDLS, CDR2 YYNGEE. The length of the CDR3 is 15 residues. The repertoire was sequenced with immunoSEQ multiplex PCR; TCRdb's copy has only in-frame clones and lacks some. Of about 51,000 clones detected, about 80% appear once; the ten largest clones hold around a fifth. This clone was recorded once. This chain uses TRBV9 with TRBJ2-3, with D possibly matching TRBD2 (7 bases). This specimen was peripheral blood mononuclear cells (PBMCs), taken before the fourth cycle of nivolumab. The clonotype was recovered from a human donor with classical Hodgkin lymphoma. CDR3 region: CASSAPGGRTDTQYF. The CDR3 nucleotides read TGTGCCAGCAGCGCCCCGGGGGGCAGGACAGATACGCAGTATTTT.